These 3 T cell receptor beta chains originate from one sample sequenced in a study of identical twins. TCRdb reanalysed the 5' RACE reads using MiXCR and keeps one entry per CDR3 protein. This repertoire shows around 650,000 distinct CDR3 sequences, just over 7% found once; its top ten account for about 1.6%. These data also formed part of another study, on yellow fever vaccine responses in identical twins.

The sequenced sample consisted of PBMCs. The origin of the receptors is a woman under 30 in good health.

The CDR3 DNA reads as TGCAGCGTCCGAGGGACAGGGCGGCTTGAGACCCAGTACTTC. Its protein product is CSVRGTGRLETQYF. This chain joins TRBV29-1 and TRBJ2-5; the match to TRBD1 covers 9 bases. Unmatched junction bases numbered 10, after V lost 6 bases and J lost 5 bases. The CDR3 spans 14 residues. Germline CDR1 reads SQVTM; CDR2 reads ANQGSEA.

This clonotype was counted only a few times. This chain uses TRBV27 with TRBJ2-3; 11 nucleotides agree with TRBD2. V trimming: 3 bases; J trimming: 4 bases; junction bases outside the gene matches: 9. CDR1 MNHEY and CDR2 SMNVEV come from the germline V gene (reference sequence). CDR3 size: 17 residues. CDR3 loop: CASSLGLAGGRADTQYF. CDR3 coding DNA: TGTGCCAGCAGTTTGGGTTTAGCGGGGGGGCGCGCAGATACGCAGTATTTT.

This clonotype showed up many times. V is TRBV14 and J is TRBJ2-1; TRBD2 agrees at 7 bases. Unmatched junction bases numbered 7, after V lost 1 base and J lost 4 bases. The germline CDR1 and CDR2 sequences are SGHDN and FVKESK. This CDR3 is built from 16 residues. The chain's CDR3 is CASSQVSGRFYNEQFF. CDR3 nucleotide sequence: TGTGCCAGCAGCCAAGTTTCCGGGAGGTTTTACAATGAGCAGTTCTTC.